Sequencing of this T cell receptor beta chain was carried out in a study of blood T cell repertoires in COVID-19. Germline trimming cut 0 bases from V and 7 bases from J; bases unmatched to any gene: 6. Germline V CDR1 and CDR2: GTSNPN, SVGIG (reference sequence). This CDR3 spans 15 amino acids. Only in-frame clones appear in the TCRdb table, and some are missing; sequencing was by immunoSEQ multiplex PCR. This repertoire shows roughly 70,000 clones, approximately 90% found once; its top ten account for roughly 4%. Specimen: peripheral blood. The clonotype originates from an older man with acute or convalescent COVID-19. The chain links TRBV30 to TRBJ2-7; 13 bases are a match to TRBD2. CDR3 nucleotides: TGTGCCTGGAGTGTTGGACTAGCGGGGGCCAGGGAGCAGTACTTC. Translation gives CAWSVGLAGAREQYF.